Included here is one T cell receptor beta chain sequence, with context. Its antigen is not known. Clones were read by immunoSEQ multiplex PCR, and TCRdb kept only the in-frame ones, dropping some. The data show about 160,000 clones, 95% to 96% seen once. CDR3 length: 16 amino acids. CDR1 LNHNV and CDR2 YYDKDF come from the germline V gene (reference sequence). The ends were cut back, 6 bases at V and 7 bases at J, with 21 bases in the middle. This entry comes from a study of cytomegalovirus exposure and HLA in healthy donors. Turning to the study itself: Both the 100 to 150 validation repertoires and the 600 to 750 first-cohort repertoires used the same platform, as reported by a later analysis. Study outcomes and limitations: First-cohort TCR clusters were later found to tend to co-occur in the 90 to 150 validation repertoires. Under in vitro conditions, a few CMV-associated chains were confirmed as specific for CMV antigens.

Sequences were obtained from PBMCs. The V call is TRBV15, the J call TRBJ1-4; D not resolved. The clonotype comes from a woman younger than 35 in good health and CMV-seronegative. The CDR3 sequence is CATSIRERVKSEKLFF. For the CDR3, the DNA is TGTGCCACCAGTATTCGGGAGAGGGTGAAGAGTGAAAAACTGTTTTTT.